The entry below gives a single T cell receptor (beta chain) sequence along with its context. What it binds is unknown. The V end was cut by 3 bases, the J end by 5 bases, with 10 bases between. This CDR3 is 13 amino acids long. The germline V gene encodes CDR1 MGHRA and CDR2 YSYEKL. This sample is part of a study of T cell responses to AZD1222 COVID-19 vaccine. Across the study: Pooling was applied to second doses at about 4 or about 12 weeks.

Assay used: immunoSEQ multiplex PCR; TCRdb lists only in-frame clones, some missing. The data show 50,000 to 75,000 clones, roughly 80% seen once. Regarding the study as a whole: White British donors predominated, females outnumbered males, and clonal diversity was possibly underestimated. Seropositive AZD1222 recipients at baseline numbered only five or six.

This specimen was peripheral blood, taken on day 0 of AZD1222 vaccination. The chain has TRBV4-1 and TRBJ1-1, with D tentatively TRBD1 (5 bases). The receptor comes from an adult in good health. In DNA form, the CDR3 reads TGCGCCAGCAGCCAGCAGGGATTGACTGAAGCTTTCTTT. Translating gives CASSQQGLTEAFF.